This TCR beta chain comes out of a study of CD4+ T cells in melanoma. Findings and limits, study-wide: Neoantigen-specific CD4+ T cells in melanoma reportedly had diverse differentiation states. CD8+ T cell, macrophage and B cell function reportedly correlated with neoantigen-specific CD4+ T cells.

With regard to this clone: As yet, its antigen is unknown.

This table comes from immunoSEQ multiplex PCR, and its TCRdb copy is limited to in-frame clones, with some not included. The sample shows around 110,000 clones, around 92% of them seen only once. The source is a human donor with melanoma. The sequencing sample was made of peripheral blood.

CDR3 amino acids: CASSLQTAQETQYF. CDR3 bases: TGTGCCAGCAGCTTACAGACGGCCCAAGAGACCCAGTACTTC. The rearrangement links TRBV5-5 to TRBJ2-5; no definite D call. The CDR3 has 14 residues. V was pared by 2 bases and J by 1 base, with 9 bases between. Germline CDR1 SGHKS, CDR2 YYEKEE (reference sequence).